The next 3 T cell receptor beta chains were all read from a single sample in a study of T cell repertoires in cytomegalovirus infection. TCRdb reanalysed the reads using MiXCR and keeps one entry per CDR3 protein. Here the sample spans 570,000 or so distinct CDR3 sequences, 40% being singletons. These TCRs are of unknown antigen specificity. Sequencing was performed on cultured PBMCs, taken from culture after CMV antigen stimulation. The receptors derive from a human donor in good health (CMV status not recorded). Some clones in this sample may be carry-over from other donors' samples.

This clonotype showed up just a few times. The chain carries TRBV12-3 or TRBV12-4 and TRBJ1-2, with TRBD1 identical over 9 bases. The CDR3 totals 15 residues. The junction had 9 bases not matched to a gene; V was cut back by 6 bases and J by 4 bases. In DNA form, the CDR3 reads TGTGCCAGCAGACCCGACAGGGGGGGAAGCTATGGCTACACCTTC. Protein sequence: CASRPDRGGSYGYTF.

This clonotype was seen a handful of times. The CDR3 spells CASSLYSGLIYNEQFF. CDR3 sequence (DNA): TGCGCCAGCAGCTTGTACTCAGGACTGATCTACAATGAGCAGTTCTTC. The rearrangement joins TRBV5-1 to TRBJ2-1, with a possible D match to TRBD2 (5 bases). V was pared by 1 base and J by 3 bases, with 14 bases between. The CDR3 is made up of 16 amino acids. Germline loops: CDR1 SGHRS, CDR2 YFSETQ.

This rearrangement joins TRBV7-2 to TRBJ1-5, with unresolved D. The CDR3 spans 14 residues. The V gene lost 1 base and the J gene lost 9 bases, with 13 bases spanning the gap. CDR1 and CDR2 (germline): SGHTA, FQGNSA. This CDR3 reads CASSLVGSDGPQHF. Written as DNA, the CDR3 is TGTGCCAGCAGCTTAGTAGGCAGTGATGGGCCCCAGCATTTT.